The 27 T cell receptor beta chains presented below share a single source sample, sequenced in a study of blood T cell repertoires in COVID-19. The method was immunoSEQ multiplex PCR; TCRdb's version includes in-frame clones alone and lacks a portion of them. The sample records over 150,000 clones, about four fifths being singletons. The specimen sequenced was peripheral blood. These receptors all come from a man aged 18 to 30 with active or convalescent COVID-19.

The CDR3 spells CASRLAGGYSSYNEQFF. The CDR3, as DNA: TGTGCCAGTCGACTAGCGGGGGGGTATAGCTCCTACAATGAGCAGTTCTTC. The V call is TRBV19, the J call TRBJ2-1; TRBD2 matches 14 bases. CDR3 length: 17 amino acids. CDR1 LNHDA and CDR2 SQIVND come from the germline V gene (reference sequence). V lost 8 bases, J lost 0 bases, and 6 bases stayed unmatched.

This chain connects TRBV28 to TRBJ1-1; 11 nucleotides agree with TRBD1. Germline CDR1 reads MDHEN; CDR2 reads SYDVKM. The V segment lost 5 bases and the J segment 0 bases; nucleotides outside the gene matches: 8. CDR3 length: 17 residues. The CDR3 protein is CASSNYGTGGMNTEAFF. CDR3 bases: TGTGCCAGCAGTAATTATGGGACAGGGGGAATGAACACTGAAGCTTTCTTT.

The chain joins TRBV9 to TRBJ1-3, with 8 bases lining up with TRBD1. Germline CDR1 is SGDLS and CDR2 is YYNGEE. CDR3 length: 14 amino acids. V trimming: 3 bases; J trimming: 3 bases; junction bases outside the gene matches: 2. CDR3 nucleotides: TGTGCCAGCAGCGCTACAGGGGGTGGAAACACCATATATTTT. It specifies CASSATGGGNTIYF.

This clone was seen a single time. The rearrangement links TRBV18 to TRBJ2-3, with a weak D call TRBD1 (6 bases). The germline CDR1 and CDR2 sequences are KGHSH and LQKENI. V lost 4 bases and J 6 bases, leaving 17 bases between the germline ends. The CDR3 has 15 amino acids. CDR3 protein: CASSRGTGTRDTQYF. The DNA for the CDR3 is TGTGCCAGCTCACGAGGTACAGGGACAAGGGATACGCAGTATTTT.

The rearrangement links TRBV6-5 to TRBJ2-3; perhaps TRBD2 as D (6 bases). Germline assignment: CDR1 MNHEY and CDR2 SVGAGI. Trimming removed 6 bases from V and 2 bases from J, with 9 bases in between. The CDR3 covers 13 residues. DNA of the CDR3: TGTGCCAGCAGGGGGGACTTCACAGATACGCAGTATTTT. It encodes CASRGDFTDTQYF.

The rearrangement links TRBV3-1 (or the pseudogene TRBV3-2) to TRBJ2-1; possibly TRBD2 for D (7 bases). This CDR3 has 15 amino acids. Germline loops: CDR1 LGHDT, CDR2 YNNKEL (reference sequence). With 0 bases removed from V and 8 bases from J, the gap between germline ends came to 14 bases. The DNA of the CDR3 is TGTGCCAGCAGCCAAGAGTATCGGGGGGCGGATGAGCAGTTCTTC. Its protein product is CASSQEYRGADEQFF.

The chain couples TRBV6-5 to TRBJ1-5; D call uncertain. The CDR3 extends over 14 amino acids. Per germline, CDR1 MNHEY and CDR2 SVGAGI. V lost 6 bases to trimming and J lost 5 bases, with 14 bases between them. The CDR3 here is CASRRDQVHQPQHF. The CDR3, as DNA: TGTGCCAGCAGACGGGATCAGGTCCATCAGCCCCAGCATTTT.

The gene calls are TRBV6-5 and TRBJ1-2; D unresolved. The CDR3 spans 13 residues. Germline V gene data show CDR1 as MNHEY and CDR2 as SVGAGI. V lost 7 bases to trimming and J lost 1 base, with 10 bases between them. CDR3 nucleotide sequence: TGTGCCAGCACCTCGGACTTTAACTATGGCTACACCTTC. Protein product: CASTSDFNYGYTF.

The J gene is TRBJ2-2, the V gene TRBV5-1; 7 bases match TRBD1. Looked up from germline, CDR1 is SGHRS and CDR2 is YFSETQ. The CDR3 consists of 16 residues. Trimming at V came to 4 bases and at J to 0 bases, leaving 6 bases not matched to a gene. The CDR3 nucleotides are TGCGCCAGCAGCCTAACCGGGACAGCGAACACCGGGGAGCTGTTTTTT. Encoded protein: CASSLTGTANTGELFF.

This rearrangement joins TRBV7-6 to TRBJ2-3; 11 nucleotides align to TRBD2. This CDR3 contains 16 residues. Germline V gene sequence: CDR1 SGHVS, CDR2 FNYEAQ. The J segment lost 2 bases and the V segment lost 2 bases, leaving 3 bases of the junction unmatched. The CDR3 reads CASSLRLAGPTDTQYF. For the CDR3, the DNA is TGTGCCAGCAGCTTAAGACTAGCGGGACCCACAGATACGCAGTATTTT.

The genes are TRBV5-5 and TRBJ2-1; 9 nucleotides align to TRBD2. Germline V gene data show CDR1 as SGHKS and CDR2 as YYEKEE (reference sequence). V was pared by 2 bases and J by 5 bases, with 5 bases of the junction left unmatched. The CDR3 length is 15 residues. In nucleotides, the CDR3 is TGTGCCAGCAGCTTTCGACTAGCGGAAAACAATGAGCAGTTCTTC. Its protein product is CASSFRLAENNEQFF.

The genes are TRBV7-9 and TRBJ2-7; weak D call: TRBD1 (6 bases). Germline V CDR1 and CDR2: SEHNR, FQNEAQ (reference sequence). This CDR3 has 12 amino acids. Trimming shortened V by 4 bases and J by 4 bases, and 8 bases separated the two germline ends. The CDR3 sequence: CASSSGQYEQYF. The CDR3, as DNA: TGTGCCAGCAGCTCAGGACAGTACGAGCAGTACTTC.

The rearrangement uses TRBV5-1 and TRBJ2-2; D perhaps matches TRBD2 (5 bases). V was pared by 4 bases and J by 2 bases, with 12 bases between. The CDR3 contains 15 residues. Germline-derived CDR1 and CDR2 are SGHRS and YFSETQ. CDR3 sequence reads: CASSLLELNTGELFF. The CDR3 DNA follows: TGCGCCAGCAGCCTACTAGAACTAAACACCGGGGAGCTGTTTTTT.

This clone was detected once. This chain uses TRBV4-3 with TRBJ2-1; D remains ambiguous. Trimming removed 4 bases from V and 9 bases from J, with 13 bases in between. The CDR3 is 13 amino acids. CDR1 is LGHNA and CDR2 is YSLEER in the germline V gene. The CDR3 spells CASSPEKRFEQFF. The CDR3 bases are TGCGCCAGCAGCCCGGAGAAACGTTTTGAGCAGTTCTTC.

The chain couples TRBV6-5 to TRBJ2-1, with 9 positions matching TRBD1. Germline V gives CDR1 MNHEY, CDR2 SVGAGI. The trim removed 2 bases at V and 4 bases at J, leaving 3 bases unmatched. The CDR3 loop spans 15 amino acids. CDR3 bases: TGTGCCAGCAGTTACCCGGGACAGGGTTACAATGAGCAGTTCTTC. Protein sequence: CASSYPGQGYNEQFF.

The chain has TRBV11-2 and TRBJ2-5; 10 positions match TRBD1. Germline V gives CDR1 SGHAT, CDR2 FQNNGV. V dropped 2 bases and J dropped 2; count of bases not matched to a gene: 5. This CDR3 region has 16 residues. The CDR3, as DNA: TGTGCCAGCAGCTTATCCGGGACAGGGGTGCAAGAGACCCAGTACTTC. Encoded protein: CASSLSGTGVQETQYF.

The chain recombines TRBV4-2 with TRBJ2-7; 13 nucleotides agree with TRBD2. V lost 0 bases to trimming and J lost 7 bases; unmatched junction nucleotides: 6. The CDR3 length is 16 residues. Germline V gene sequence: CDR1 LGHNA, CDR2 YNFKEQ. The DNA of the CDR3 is TGTGCCAGCAGCCAAGATTTTACTAGCGGGAGGGGTGAGCAGTACTTC. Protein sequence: CASSQDFTSGRGEQYF.

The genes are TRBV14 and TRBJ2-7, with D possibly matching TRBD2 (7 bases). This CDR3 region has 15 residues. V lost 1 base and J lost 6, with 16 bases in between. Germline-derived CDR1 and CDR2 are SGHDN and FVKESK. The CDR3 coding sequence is TGTGCCAGCAGCCAAGTTGAACGGAGGGGGGGCGAGCAGTACTTC. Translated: CASSQVERRGGEQYF. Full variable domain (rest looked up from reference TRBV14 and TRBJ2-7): EAGVTQFPSHSVIEKGQTVTLRCDPISGHDNLYWYRRVMGKEIKFLLHFVKESKQDESGMPNNRFLAERTGGTYSTLKVQPAELEDSGVYFCASSQVERRGGEQYFGPGTRLTVT.

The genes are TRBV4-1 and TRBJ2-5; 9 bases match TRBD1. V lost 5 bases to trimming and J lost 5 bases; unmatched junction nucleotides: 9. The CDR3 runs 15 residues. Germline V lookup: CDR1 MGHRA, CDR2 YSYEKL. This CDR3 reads CASSKNRGPVETQYF. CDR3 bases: TGCGCCAGCAGCAAGAACAGGGGGCCGGTCGAGACCCAGTACTTC.

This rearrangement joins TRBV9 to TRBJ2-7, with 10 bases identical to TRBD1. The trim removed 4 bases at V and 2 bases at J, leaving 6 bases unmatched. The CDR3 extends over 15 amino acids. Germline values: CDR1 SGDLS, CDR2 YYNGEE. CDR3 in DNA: TGTGCCAGCAGCCCCGGACAGGGGGGCACCTACGAGCAGTACTTC. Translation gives CASSPGQGGTYEQYF.

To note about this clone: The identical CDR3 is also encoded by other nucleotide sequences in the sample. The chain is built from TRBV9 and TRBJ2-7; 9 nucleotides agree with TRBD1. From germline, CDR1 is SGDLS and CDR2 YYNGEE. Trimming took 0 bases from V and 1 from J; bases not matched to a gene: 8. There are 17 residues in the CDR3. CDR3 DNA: TGTGCCAGCAGCGTAGGACAGGGGGGTCTTTGGTCCTACGAGCAGTACTTC. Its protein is CASSVGQGGLWSYEQYF.

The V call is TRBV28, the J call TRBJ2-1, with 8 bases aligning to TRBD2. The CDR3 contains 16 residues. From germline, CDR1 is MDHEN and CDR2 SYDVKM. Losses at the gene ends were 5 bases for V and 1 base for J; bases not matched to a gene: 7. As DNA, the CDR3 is TGTGCCAGCAGTCTTGCGGGACTAGAGTCCTACAATGAGCAGTTCTTC. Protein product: CASSLAGLESYNEQFF.

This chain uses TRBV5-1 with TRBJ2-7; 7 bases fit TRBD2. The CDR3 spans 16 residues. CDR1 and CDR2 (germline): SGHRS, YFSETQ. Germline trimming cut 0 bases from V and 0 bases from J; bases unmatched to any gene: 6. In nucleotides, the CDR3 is TGCGCCAGCAGCTTGGCTCTACTAGCGAGCTCCTACGAGCAGTACTTC. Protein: CASSLALLASSYEQYF.

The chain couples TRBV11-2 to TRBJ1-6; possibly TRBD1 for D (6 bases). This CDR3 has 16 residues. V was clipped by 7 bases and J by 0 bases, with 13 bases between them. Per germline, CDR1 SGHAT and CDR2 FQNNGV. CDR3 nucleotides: TGTGCCAGCACTCAAACAGGGAGCTCCTATAATTCACCCCTCCACTTT. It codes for CASTQTGSSYNSPLHF.

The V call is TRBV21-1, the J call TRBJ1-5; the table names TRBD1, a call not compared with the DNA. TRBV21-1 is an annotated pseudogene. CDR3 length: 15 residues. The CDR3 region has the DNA TGTGCCAGGAAGGACAGGGGGCAGGAGGATCAGCCCCAGCATTTT. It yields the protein CARKDRGQEDQPQHF.

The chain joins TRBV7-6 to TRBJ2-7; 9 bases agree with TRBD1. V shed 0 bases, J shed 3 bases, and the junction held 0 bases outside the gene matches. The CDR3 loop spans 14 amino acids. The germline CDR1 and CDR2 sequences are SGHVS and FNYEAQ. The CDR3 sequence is CASSLATGGYEQYF. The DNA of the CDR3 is TGTGCCAGCAGCTTAGCGACAGGGGGCTACGAGCAGTACTTC.

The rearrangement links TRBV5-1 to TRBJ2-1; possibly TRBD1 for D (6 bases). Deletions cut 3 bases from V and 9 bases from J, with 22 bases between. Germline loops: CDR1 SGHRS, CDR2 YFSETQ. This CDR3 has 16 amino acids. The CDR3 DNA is TGCGCCAGCAGCTACCGCTTCGACAGGCTTAAGGGTGAGCAGTTCTTC. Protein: CASSYRFDRLKGEQFF. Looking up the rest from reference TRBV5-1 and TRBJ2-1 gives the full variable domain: KAGVTQTPRYLIKTRGQQVTLSCSPISGHRSVSWYQQTPGQGLQFLFEYFSETQRNKGNFPGRFSGRQFSNSRSEMNVSTLELGDSALYLCASSYRFDRLKGEQFFGPGTRLTVL.